This T cell receptor beta chain was retrieved from a study of T cells after yellow fever vaccination. The wider study: Preparing low-cell-number fractions relied on SMART-Seq v4 Ultra Low Input.

In the case of this clonotype: What it recognizes is unknown.

Study results and caveats: Abundant clonotypes from the bulk population could have been carried over as contaminants into FACS-sorted repertoires.

Germline CDR1 and CDR2: SGHTA and FQGNSA. Trimming took 2 bases from V and 5 from J, leaving 10 bases between them. The CDR3 is 14 residues long. TCRdb independently ran MiXCR on the 5' RACE reads; one entry per CDR3 protein. Of some 560,000 distinct CDR3 sequences in the sample, about a sixth are singletons; the top ten hold 15% to 20%. The starting material was PBMCs, obtained 5 days after the first yellow fever vaccination. J is TRBJ2-4 and V is TRBV7-2; D unresolved. The TCR originated in a man aged 18 to 30 who received the YFV17D yellow fever vaccine. The CDR3 sequence: CASSLRLGQNIQYF. The CDR3 coding sequence is TGTGCCAGCAGCTTAAGGCTAGGGCAAAACATTCAGTACTTC.